The clone carrying this TCR beta chain was counted a few times. The data stem from a study of blood T cell repertoires in COVID-19. Turning to the study itself: The samples span acute and convalescent COVID-19 from the United States, Italy and Spain. Nucleic acid was either cDNA or gDNA, and it came from T cells, B-cell-depleted T cells, or PBMCs.

Germline V gene sequence: CDR1 LNHDA, CDR2 SQIVND (reference sequence). V lost 4 bases to trimming and J lost 0 bases, with 15 bases between them. This CDR3 comprises 16 residues. Source study methods: Nucleated cell counts were estimated from reference gene primer amplification. Using immunoSEQ multiplex PCR, the repertoire was profiled, and TCRdb retains in-frame clones only, with some absent. V and J calls and clone size are those listed in that table; D and trimming were worked out from the DNA. The table has some 250,000 clones, roughly nine tenths seen once; the top ten hold 5.5% to 8%. J is TRBJ1-1 and V is TRBV19; a possible D gene is TRBD1 (6 bases). Input material: peripheral blood. The TCR was taken from a man aged 55 to 70 with acute or convalescent COVID-19. This CDR3 reads CASSTSRDTVNTEAFF. The CDR3 bases are TGTGCCAGTAGTACCTCACGGGACACCGTGAACACTGAAGCTTTCTTT.